This T cell receptor beta chain was profiled in a study of beta chain features in type 1 diabetes. The study reverse transcribed the entire isolated RNA, so it sequenced expressed TCRB transcripts. Sequencing was performed with immunoSEQ multiplex PCR; in TCRdb, only in-frame clones are kept and a portion is missing. The table has about half a million clones, approximately 10% seen once. The CDR3 runs to 13 residues. Germline V CDR1 and CDR2: MNHNY, SVGAGI (reference sequence). Trimming took 7 bases from V and 8 from J, leaving 12 bases between them. V usage is TRBV6-6 and J usage is TRBJ1-6; D is unresolved. The clonotype comes from a woman between 18 and 29 years old in good health. What was sequenced was naive CD4+ T cells from blood. The CDR3: CASTLRVDSPLHF. CDR3 nucleotides: TGTGCCAGCACCTTAAGGGTGGATTCACCCCTCCACTTT.